This T cell receptor beta chain was profiled in a study of T cell repertoires in cytomegalovirus infection. This clonotype was detected a few times. What it recognizes is unknown. In TCRdb, the reads were re-called with MiXCR into one record per CDR3 protein. The sample contains under 500,000 distinct CDR3 sequences, about 39% of which appear only once. The germline gives CDR1 MNHNY, CDR2 SVGAGI (reference sequence). V lost 2 bases and J lost 2, with 20 bases in between. This CDR3 contains 18 residues. The V gene is TRBV6-6, the J gene TRBJ2-3; D is ambiguous. Here the sequenced sample was cultured PBMCs, taken from culture after CMV antigen stimulation. This TCR was recovered from a human donor in good health (CMV status not recorded). Some clones in this sample may be carry-over from other donors' samples. DNA of the CDR3: TGTGCCAGCAGTTACCCGACCATAGCCACAGTTGACACAGATACGCAGTATTTT. It encodes CASSYPTIATVDTDTQYF.